The TCR beta chain described here comes from a study of cytomegalovirus exposure and HLA in healthy donors. General observations from the study: The classifier was said to identify cytomegalovirus status with high specificity and sensitivity. Within the data, a cluster of highly shared sequence variants was likely a sequencing artifact.

Regarding this clone: Antigen unknown.

Unmatched junction bases numbered 7, after V lost 1 base and J lost 7 bases. The germline V gene encodes CDR1 KGHSH and CDR2 LQKENI. This CDR3 is built from 15 residues. 60 Vbeta and 13 Jbeta primers were used in PCR. Libraries were prepared by immunoSEQ multiplex PCR; TCRdb keeps only in-frame clonotypes and omits some of them. The sample has roughly 84,000 clones; around 77% are singletons. The receptor comes from a man aged 45-60 years in good health and CMV-seronegative. Source material: PBMCs. The V and J genes are TRBV18 and TRBJ2-5; TRBD1 agrees at 9 bases. CDR3 residues: CASSPLGTGSVTQYF. DNA of the CDR3: TGTGCCAGCTCACCACTCGGGACAGGGTCGGTGACCCAGTACTTC.